This entry concerns a single T cell receptor (beta chain). A read error is possible here, since a much larger clone lies one base away. The protocol was immunoSEQ multiplex PCR, while the TCRdb copy is restricted to in-frame clones and leaves out a portion. The sample records about 480,000 clones, 89% being singletons. These data originate in a study of blood T cell repertoires in COVID-19. V lost 6 bases and J lost 5; bases outside the gene matches: 3. CDR3 length: 12 amino acids. The sample was peripheral blood. The V gene is TRBV12-3 or TRBV12-4, the J gene TRBJ2-7; 8 bases are shared with TRBD1. This sequence originates from a man between 18 and 35 years old with COVID-19, enrolled during active disease. In nucleotides, the CDR3 is TGTGCCAGCAGCGTGACAGGGGACGAGCAGTACTTC. Translation: CASSVTGDEQYF.